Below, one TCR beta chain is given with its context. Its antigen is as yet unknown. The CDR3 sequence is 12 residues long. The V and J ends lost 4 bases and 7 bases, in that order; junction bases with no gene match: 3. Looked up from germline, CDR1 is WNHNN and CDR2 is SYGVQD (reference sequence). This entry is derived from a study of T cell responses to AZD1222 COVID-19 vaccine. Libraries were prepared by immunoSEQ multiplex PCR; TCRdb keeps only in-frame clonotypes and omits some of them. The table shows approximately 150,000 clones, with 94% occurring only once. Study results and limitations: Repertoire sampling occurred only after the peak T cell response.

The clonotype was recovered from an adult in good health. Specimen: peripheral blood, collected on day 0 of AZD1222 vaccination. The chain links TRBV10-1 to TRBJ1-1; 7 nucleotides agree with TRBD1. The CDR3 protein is CASSGQGGEAFF. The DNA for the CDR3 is TGCGCCAGCAGTGGACAGGGAGGTGAAGCTTTCTTT.